A single sample gave rise to the 9 T cell receptor beta chains below, sequenced in a study of blood T cells in healthy people across ages. Alongside a J-beta primer mix, a sample-barcoded 5' primer served in a second PCR lasting 7 to 11 cycles. TCRdb reprocessed the 5' RACE reads with MiXCR, giving one entry per CDR3 protein. The table records about 1.5 million distinct CDR3 sequences, approximately 39% of them present only once. Sequencing was done on a sample of blood. Receptor source: a woman aged 18-35 years in good health.

The J gene is TRBJ1-1, the V gene TRBV28; no clear D. CDR3 length equals 14 residues. The germline V gene encodes CDR1 MDHEN and CDR2 SYDVKM. V lost 3 bases and J 3 bases, leaving 11 bases between the germline ends. In nucleotides, the CDR3 is TGTGCCAGCAGTTTCCGGGGTGGTTACACTGAAGCTTTCTTT. This codes for CASSFRGGYTEAFF.

The chain combines TRBV20-1 with TRBJ2-5; 10 bases fit TRBD2. The CDR3 spans 15 residues. V trimming: 6 bases; J trimming: 5 bases; junction bases outside the gene matches: 12. Germline CDR1 reads DFQATT; CDR2 reads SNEGSKA (reference sequence). The DNA of the CDR3 is TGCAGTGCGGAGGAAGGACTAGCGGTGACGGAGACCCAGTACTTC. Its protein is CSAEEGLAVTETQYF.

This clonotype was seen more than once but under ten times. One base away lies a much larger clone, so this may be a sequencing read error. The CDR3, as DNA: TGTGCCAGCAGTTACTCGATGTTGCGAGCAGATACGCAGTATTTT. Amino acid sequence: CASSYSMLRADTQYF. The rearrangement uses TRBV6-5 and TRBJ2-3; D is ambiguous. This CDR3 region has 15 residues. Trimming cost V 0 bases and J 4 bases, with 11 bases left between them. Germline-derived CDR1 and CDR2 are MNHEY and SVGAGI.

The chain links TRBV27 to TRBJ2-3, with a tentative D call TRBD1 (6 bases). V was clipped by 6 bases and J by 2 bases, with 24 bases between them. The germline V gene encodes CDR1 MNHEY and CDR2 SMNVEV (reference sequence). The CDR3 has 18 residues. CDR3 nucleotide sequence: TGTGCCAGCAGACCAAAGGGGACATCTCGACGGTCCACAGATACGCAGTATTTT. Translating gives CASRPKGTSRRSTDTQYF.

This clonotype turned up a few times. The V call is TRBV4-1, the J call TRBJ1-5, with D maybe TRBD1 (5 bases). V was trimmed by 2 bases and J by 0 bases, leaving 11 bases between them. This CDR3 is built from 16 residues. Germline lookup yields CDR1 MGHRA and CDR2 YSYEKL. CDR3 nucleotide sequence: TGCGCCAGCAGCCAACCGGGACGGAATAGCAATCAGCCCCAGCATTTT. Translation: CASSQPGRNSNQPQHF.

This clonotype was counted ten times or more. The chain is built from TRBV10-3 and TRBJ2-7, with 11 nucleotides matching TRBD2. Per germline, CDR1 ENHRY and CDR2 SYGVKD. The CDR3 has 14 amino acids. After removal of 5 bases from V and 9 bases from J, the junction contained 9 bases not matched to a gene. The CDR3 region has the DNA TGTGCCATCAGTCGGGGACTAGCGGAACACCCGCAGTACTTC. It translates to CAISRGLAEHPQYF.

This clonotype was detected once. CDR3 loop: CASHEDLREKLFF. The CDR3 region has the DNA TGTGCCAGCCATGAGGATCTTCGCGAAAAACTGTTTTTT. The chain combines TRBV25-1 with TRBJ1-4; no firm D call. V lost 8 bases, J lost 8 bases, and 15 bases lay in between. This CDR3 has 13 amino acids. CDR1 and CDR2 (germline): MGHDK, SYGVNS.

This clonotype was found many times. This rearrangement joins TRBV11-2 to TRBJ2-3; no clear D gene. The V gene lost 5 bases and the J gene lost 1 base, with 13 bases spanning the gap. Per germline, CDR1 SGHAT and CDR2 FQNNGV. There are 15 residues in the CDR3. This chain's CDR3 is CASSPRWWGTDTQYF. The CDR3 bases are TGTGCCAGCAGCCCTCGATGGTGGGGCACAGATACGCAGTATTTT. Together with reference TRBV11-2 and TRBJ2-3, the CDR3 gives the full variable domain: EAGVAQSPRYKIIEKRQSVAFWCNPISGHATLYWYQQILGQGPKLLIQFQNNGVVDDSQLPKDRFSAERLKGVDSTLKIQPAKLEDSAVYLCASSPRWWGTDTQYFGPGTRLTVL.

At least ten counts were recorded for this clonotype. V is TRBV5-1 and J is TRBJ2-1, with 8 bases fitting TRBD1. CDR1 and CDR2 (germline): SGHRS, YFSETQ. Losses at the gene ends were 0 bases for V and 13 bases for J; bases not matched to a gene: 6. The CDR3 sequence is 13 residues long. This CDR3 reads CASSLGDRSEQFF. CDR3 sequence (DNA): TGCGCCAGCAGCTTGGGGGACAGGTCTGAACAGTTCTTC.